The subject of this entry is one T cell receptor beta chain. Its antigen is still unknown. Germline CDR1 is LNHNV and CDR2 is YYDKDF (reference sequence). The length of the CDR3 is 14 residues. The germline V and J ends were trimmed by 1 base and 5 bases, with 11 bases remaining between them. The data originate from a study of T-cell reconstitution after alpha-beta-depleted transplantation in children. Overall study findings and caveats: The main origin of T-cell counts and diversity one year after transplant was newly produced T cells. Expanded clones from the graft, numbering several hundred, reportedly supplied alpha-beta T cells about two months after transplant.

Unique molecular identifiers were used to barcode this TCRbeta library. TCRdb re-analysed the PCR reads in MiXCR, keeping a single row per CDR3 protein. The repertoire holds 530,000 or so distinct CDR3 sequences, with roughly a quarter as singletons. This receptor was obtained from a boy less than two years old with Wiskott-Aldrich syndrome, due to receive a stem cell transplant. The rearrangement uses TRBV15 and TRBJ2-5, with a weak D call TRBD2 (6 bases). Specimen: PBMCs, collected before TCRalphabeta/CD19-depleted stem cell transplant. The chain's CDR3 is CATSRAGDRETQYF. CDR3 bases: TGTGCCACCAGCAGAGCGGGAGATCGGGAGACCCAGTACTTC. The full variable domain, in which reference TRBV15 and TRBJ2-5 provide the parts outside the CDR3, is DAMVIQNPRYQVTQFGKPVTLSCSQTLNHNVMYWYQQKSSQAPKLLFHYYDKDFNNEADTPDNFQSRRPNTSFCFLDIRSPGLGDTAMYLCATSRAGDRETQYFGPGTRLLVL.